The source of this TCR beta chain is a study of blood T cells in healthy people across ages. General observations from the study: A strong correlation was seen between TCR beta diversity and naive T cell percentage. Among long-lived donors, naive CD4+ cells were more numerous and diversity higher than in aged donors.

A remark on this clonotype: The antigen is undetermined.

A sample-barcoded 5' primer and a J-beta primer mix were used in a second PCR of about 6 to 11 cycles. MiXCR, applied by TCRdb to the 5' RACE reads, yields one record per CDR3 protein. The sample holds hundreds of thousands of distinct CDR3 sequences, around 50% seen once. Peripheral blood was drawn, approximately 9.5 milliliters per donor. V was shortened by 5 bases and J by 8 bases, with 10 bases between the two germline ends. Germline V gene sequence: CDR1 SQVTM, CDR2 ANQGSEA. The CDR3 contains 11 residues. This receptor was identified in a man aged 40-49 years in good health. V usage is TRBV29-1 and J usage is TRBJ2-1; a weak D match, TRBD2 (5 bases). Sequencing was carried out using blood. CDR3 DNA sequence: TGCAGCGTTTTATGGCGGGATGAGCAGTTCTTC. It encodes CSVLWRDEQFF.